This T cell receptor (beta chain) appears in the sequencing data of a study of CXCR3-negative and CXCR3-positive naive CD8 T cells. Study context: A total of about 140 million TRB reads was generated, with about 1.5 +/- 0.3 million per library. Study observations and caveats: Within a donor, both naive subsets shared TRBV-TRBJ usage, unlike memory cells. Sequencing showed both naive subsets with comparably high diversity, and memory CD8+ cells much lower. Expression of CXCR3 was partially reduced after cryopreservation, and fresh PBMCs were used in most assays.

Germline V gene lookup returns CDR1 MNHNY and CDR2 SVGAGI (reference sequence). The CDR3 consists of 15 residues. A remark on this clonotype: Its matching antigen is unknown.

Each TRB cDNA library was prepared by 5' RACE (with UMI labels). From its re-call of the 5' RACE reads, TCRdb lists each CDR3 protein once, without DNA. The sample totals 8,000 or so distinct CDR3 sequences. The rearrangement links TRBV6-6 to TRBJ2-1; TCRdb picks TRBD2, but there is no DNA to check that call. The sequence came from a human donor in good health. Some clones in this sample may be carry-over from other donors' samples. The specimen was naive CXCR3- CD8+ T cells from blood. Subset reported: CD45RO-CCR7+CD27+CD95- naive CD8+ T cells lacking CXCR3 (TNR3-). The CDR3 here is CASSFLAGGENEQFF.